The 5 T cell receptor beta chains below all came from one sample that was sequenced in a study of T cells expressing NK-cell markers. TCRdb reprocessed the 5' RACE reads and stores each CDR3 protein as one record, lacking DNA. The sample spans about 380,000 distinct CDR3 sequences; the ten largest clones claim around 5.3%. The specimen sequenced was blood T cells: a sorted CD56 or NKG2C T cell subset, CD4+ or CD8+ T cells, or bulk PBMC T cells (not recorded which). These receptors were collected from a man aged 18 to 69 in good health.

V is TRBV20-1 and J is TRBJ2-3; the D call from TCRdb, TRBD2, cannot be confirmed without DNA. The germline V gene encodes CDR1 DFQATT and CDR2 SNEGSKA (reference sequence). CDR3 length: 18 residues. The CDR3 region is CSARDSEVWRGGTDTQYF.

The chain has TRBV5-6 and TRBJ2-3. CDR1 is SGHDT and CDR2 is YYEEEE in the germline V gene. CDR3 size: 12 residues. This chain's CDR3 is CASNRGTDTQYF.

The V and J genes are TRBV5-6 and TRBJ2-4; TCRdb reports TRBD2, a call that lacks DNA to check it against. The CDR3 extends over 18 amino acids. Germline CDR1 and CDR2: SGHDT and YYEEEE. CDR3 amino acids: CASSLGLENLYGKNIQYF.

The chain combines TRBV5-4 with TRBJ2-2; TCRdb's D call of TRBD2 is untestable without DNA. Germline V gene sequence: CDR1 SGHNT, CDR2 YYREEE (reference sequence). The CDR3 sequence is 15 residues long. CDR3 region: CASSNSGDRTGELFF.

The chain combines TRBV2 with TRBJ2-2. Germline assignment: CDR1 SNHLY and CDR2 FYNNEI. CDR3 length: 13 amino acids. The CDR3 here is CASSAIGWGELFF.